What follows are 16 T cell receptor beta chains derived from one specimen sequenced in a study of T-cell memory formation after mild COVID-19. TCRdb passed the 5' RACE reads through MiXCR, listing each CDR3 protein once. Here the sample spans 350,000 to 500,000 distinct CDR3 sequences, less than 25% being singletons. The sample consisted of PBMCs or a T cell subset sorted from them (not recorded which). These TCRs come from an adult woman who had mild COVID-19 (a few samples of this study predate the infection). Cell type and time point are not known.

This chain uses TRBV2 with TRBJ1-3; D is unclear. CDR3 size: 15 residues. The germline gives CDR1 SNHLY, CDR2 FYNNEI. V was shortened by 6 bases and J by 0 bases, with 12 bases between the two germline ends. CDR3 region: CASSSVEVSGNTIYF. In DNA, the CDR3 is TGTGCCAGCAGCTCAGTCGAGGTCTCTGGAAACACCATATATTTT.

The chain uses TRBV7-9 and TRBJ2-7; possibly TRBD2 for D (6 bases). The CDR3 length is 15 residues. V was trimmed by 5 bases and J by 3 bases, leaving 17 bases between them. From germline, CDR1 is SEHNR and CDR2 FQNEAQ (reference sequence). The CDR3 here is CASSLRESPLYEQYF. The CDR3 DNA is TGTGCCAGCAGCCTCCGGGAGTCCCCACTCTACGAGCAGTACTTC. The full variable domain, rest sourced from reference TRBV7-9 and TRBJ2-7, is DTGVSQNPRHKITKRGQNVTFRCDPISEHNRLYWYRQTLGQGPEFLTYFQNEAQLEKSRLLSDRFSAERPKGSFSTLEIQRTEQGDSAMYLCASSLRESPLYEQYFGPGTRLTVT.

This clonotype appeared a few times. The genes are TRBV12-3 or TRBV12-4 and TRBJ2-7, with D perhaps matching TRBD2 (6 bases). The V end lost 6 bases, the J end lost 6 bases, and 18 bases lay between the germline ends. This CDR3 contains 14 residues. The CDR3 DNA reads as TGTGCCAGCAGGTTGCCGGGCTCCGGGGGCGAGCAGTACTTC. Amino acids: CASRLPGSGGEQYF.

This sequence joins TRBV20-1 and TRBJ2-1; the D gene could be TRBD1 or TRBD2 (5 bases each). Germline CDR1 and CDR2: DFQATT and SNEGSKA (reference sequence). This CDR3 is 12 amino acids long. The V gene lost 5 bases and the J gene lost 6 bases, with 11 bases spanning the gap. CDR3 nucleotide sequence: TGCAGTGCTGCCCGGGGCCGCAATGAGCAGTTCTTC. Its protein product is CSAARGRNEQFF.

The CDR3 nucleotides are TGTGCCAGCAGCCCTGGGGGGTTTGGCTATGGCTACACCTTC. Its protein is CASSPGGFGYGYTF. This chain joins TRBV9 and TRBJ1-2; tentative D call: TRBD1 (5 bases). The germline V and J ends were trimmed by 4 bases and 4 bases, with 14 bases remaining between them. The CDR3 is 14 residues long. From germline, CDR1 is SGDLS and CDR2 YYNGEE.

This clonotype was detected many times. This chain links TRBV29-1 with TRBJ2-7; perhaps TRBD2 as D (5 bases). The length of the CDR3 is 12 residues. V lost 2 bases to trimming and J lost 4 bases, with 9 bases between them. From germline, CDR1 is SQVTM and CDR2 ANQGSEA. In nucleotides, the CDR3 is TGCAGCGTTGAACTAGCCCCGTACGAGCAGTACTTC. Amino acid sequence: CSVELAPYEQYF.

The chain carries TRBV7-9 and TRBJ2-7; 7 bases match TRBD2. Trimming cost V 5 bases and J 0 bases; bases outside gene matches: 7. CDR3 length equals 15 residues. CDR1 is SEHNR and CDR2 is FQNEAQ in the germline V gene (reference sequence). For the CDR3, the DNA is TGTGCCAGCAGCCACCTGCGGGAGTCCTCCTACGAGCAGTACTTC. Translated, it gives CASSHLRESSYEQYF.

The chain employs TRBV12-3 or TRBV12-4 and TRBJ2-5; 8 bases line up with TRBD1. V lost 7 bases, J lost 2 bases, and 9 bases stayed unmatched. CDR3 length equals 15 residues. CDR3 coding DNA: TGTGCCAGCACCCCGGACAGGGCTAGACAAGAGACCCAGTACTTC. It specifies CASTPDRARQETQYF.

This clonotype was seen only a few times. The rearrangement joins TRBV5-5 to TRBJ1-1; D ambiguous. This CDR3 is 13 amino acids long. Germline CDR1 SGHKS, CDR2 YYEKEE (reference sequence). Trimming stripped 3 bases from V and 3 bases from J, with 9 bases between. In nucleotides, the CDR3 is TGTGCCAGCAGCTCTGGTCCGGACACTGAAGCTTTCTTT. This gives the protein CASSSGPDTEAFF.

The V and J genes are TRBV21-1 and TRBJ1-4. TRBV21-1 is a pseudogene segment. The CDR3 has 12 residues. The CDR3 nucleotides read TGTGCCAGCAGCCCCCGGGAGGGAAAACTGGTTTTT. This sequence encodes CASSPREGKLVF.

This clonotype was counted a single time. The chain carries TRBV13 and TRBJ1-1; 9 bases line up with TRBD1. Germline lookup yields CDR1 PRHDT and CDR2 FYEKMQ (reference sequence). The trim removed 1 base at V and 6 bases at J, leaving 15 bases unmatched. This CDR3 contains 18 residues. The CDR3 sequence: CASSLDRDRVLGLPEAFF. In DNA, the CDR3 is TGTGCCAGCAGCTTAGACCGGGACAGGGTACTCGGCCTGCCTGAAGCTTTCTTT.

In its sample, this clonotype was seen a few times. The chain has TRBV27 and TRBJ2-1, with 10 bases fitting TRBD1. With 5 bases clipped from V and 6 bases from J, the junction kept 4 bases outside the gene matches. The CDR3 has 14 residues. Germline CDR1 reads MNHEY; CDR2 reads SMNVEV (reference sequence). CDR3 in amino acids: CASSRQGAANEQFF. CDR3 nucleotide sequence: TGTGCCAGCAGTCGACAGGGGGCCGCCAATGAGCAGTTCTTC.

This clonotype was seen only a few times. The J gene is TRBJ2-5, the V gene TRBV24-1; 11 bases align to TRBD2. The CDR3 runs to 16 residues. Trimming cost V 7 bases and J 5 bases; bases outside gene matches: 11. The V gene's germline CDR1 is KGHDR and CDR2 SFDVKD. CDR3: CATSRQLTSGSETQYF. In DNA form, the CDR3 reads TGTGCCACCAGCCGACAACTTACTAGCGGGAGTGAGACCCAGTACTTC.

This clonotype was counted at least ten times. The chain employs TRBV4-3 and TRBJ2-5, with a possible D match to TRBD1 (5 bases). Trimming left V 11 bases short and J 3 bases short, with 13 bases between. The CDR3 contains 12 residues. Germline-derived CDR1 and CDR2 are LGHNA and YSLEER. The CDR3 protein is CARPRGKETQYF. DNA of the CDR3: TGCGCCCGCCCAAGGGGTAAAGAGACCCAGTACTTC.

V and J are TRBV4-3 and TRBJ1-4, with a tentative D call TRBD1 (5 bases). Trimming took off 0 bases at V and 7 bases at J, with 18 bases between the two ends. The CDR3 runs 17 residues. Germline CDR1 LGHNA, CDR2 YSLEER. CDR3 residues: CASSQDMVRTGGEKLFF. CDR3 DNA sequence: TGCGCCAGCAGCCAAGATATGGTTCGTACAGGCGGTGAAAAACTGTTTTTT.

The chain uses TRBV24-1 and TRBJ1-2; D is unresolved. Germline CDR1 and CDR2: KGHDR and SFDVKD. V lost 4 bases, J lost 13 bases, and 12 bases lay in between. CDR3 length equals 11 residues. The CDR3: CATSDGNARTF. The CDR3 DNA follows: TGTGCCACCAGTGACGGGAACGCCCGCACCTTC.